This T cell receptor beta chain stems from a study of Graves' ophthalmopathy and Graves' hyperthyroidism. Out of around 10 ml of fresh peripheral blood, PBMCs were obtained. Amplification of TCR beta CDR3 regions used RNA transcripts. First-round RT-PCR used HTBI primers; second-round multiplex PCR followed. TCRdb re-analysed the multiplex PCR reads in MiXCR, keeping a single row per CDR3 protein. The table shows roughly 400,000 distinct CDR3 sequences, with 15% occurring only once. The V and J ends lost 0 bases and 3 bases, in that order; junction bases with no gene match: 10. CDR3 length equals 21 residues. The germline V gene has CDR1 MNHEY and CDR2 SVGEGT. This clonotype was observed at least ten times.

This clonotype originated in a woman aged 18-29 years with stable Graves' hyperthyroidism. Specimen: peripheral blood. J is TRBJ2-2 and V is TRBV6-2 or TRBV6-3; TRBD2 matches 16 bases. The CDR3 DNA follows: TGTGCCAGCAGTTACTCGGTTCCGGGACTAGCGGGGGGGCGCGACACCGGGGAGCTGTTTTTT. Protein sequence: CASSYSVPGLAGGRDTGELFF.